A selection of T cell receptor beta chains follows, all from one sample in a study of STAT5B mutations in CD4+ large granular lymphocyte leukemia. Sequencing used immunoSEQ multiplex PCR; TCRdb keeps in-frame clones, though not all of them. The top ten hold 0.3% to 0.4% of the sample, which has about 50,000 clones, 65% to 85% seen once. The sample taken for sequencing was CD4+ T cells from blood buffy coats. Receptors were obtained from a human donor in good health. The CDR3 runs from the conserved cysteine through the conserved F or W. The D gene is left open where the match is weak.

TRBD2	TRBV28	TRBJ2-1	CASSLFLGGLAEVYNEQFF
TRBD2	TRBV5-1	TRBJ2-3	CASSLAFRAPGTSGSTDTQYF
-	TRBV5-1	TRBJ1-1	CASSLNSEAFF
-	TRBV10-3	TRBJ2-3	CAIMPGTSTDTQYF
TRBD1	TRBV18	TRBJ2-7	CASLGQGYEQYF
TRBD2	TRBV4-1	TRBJ2-3	CASSQELAGGSDTQYF
-	TRBV19	TRBJ2-7	CASSIALATYEQYF
TRBD1	TRBV5-4	TRBJ2-2	CASSMDRGRTGELFF
-	TRBV18	TRBJ2-5	CASSPPEVVETQYF
-	TRBV4-1	TRBJ1-2	CASSRVGGRDGYTF
-	TRBV6-1	TRBJ2-7	CASSEALGHYEQYF
TRBD2	TRBV11-1	TRBJ2-4	CASSLLAGVNIQYF
-	TRBV5-1	TRBJ2-6	CASSRSSGANVLTF
-	TRBV21-1	TRBJ2-7	CASSKWGAGGSYEQYF
-	TRBV7-9	TRBJ1-1	CASSLGRAVNTEAFF
-	TRBV5-1	TRBJ1-1	CASSKRAGARSTEAFF
-	TRBV5-4	TRBJ2-7	CASSLRERVSHEQYF
TRBD1	TRBV11-3	TRBJ2-1	CASSLVGWAGGNNEQFF